This passage covers 12 T cell receptor beta chains from one sample sequenced in a study of blood T cell repertoires in COVID-19. TCRdb keeps only in-frame clones here, not all; method: immunoSEQ multiplex PCR. The repertoire has 150,000 to 200,000 clones, roughly 85% of them found once; the top ten carry under 7%. Source material: peripheral blood. The receptor set was obtained from a woman in her fifties or sixties with COVID-19, enrolled during active disease.

This clone was detected only once. The V call is TRBV4-1, the J call TRBJ1-1; TRBD1 matches at 7 bases. The V and J ends lost 3 bases and 0 bases, in that order; junction bases with no gene match: 4. This CDR3 spans 15 amino acids. Germline V gives CDR1 MGHRA, CDR2 YSYEKL. CDR3 DNA sequence: TGCGCCAGCAGCCAGTTGACAGGGCTGAACACTGAAGCTTTCTTT. It encodes CASSQLTGLNTEAFF.

The V gene is TRBV19, the J gene TRBJ1-4; weak D call: TRBD1 (5 bases). V lost 11 bases to trimming and J lost 3 bases, with 16 bases between them. This CDR3 comprises 14 residues. Germline CDR1 LNHDA, CDR2 SQIVND (reference sequence). The CDR3 sequence: CASKRGSANEKLFF. As DNA, the CDR3 is TGTGCCTCGAAAAGGGGCTCTGCTAATGAAAAACTGTTTTTT.

V usage is TRBV4-3 and J usage is TRBJ2-1; TRBD1 matches 8 bases. This CDR3 contains 15 residues. Unmatched junction bases numbered 6, after V lost 0 bases and J lost 8 bases. Germline CDR1 is LGHNA and CDR2 is YSLEER. The CDR3 DNA sequence: TGCGCCAGCAGCCAAGAGAACCAGGGGGCATATGAGCAGTTCTTC. This gives the protein CASSQENQGAYEQFF.

The CDR3 nucleotides are TGTGCCAGCAGTTTGCCCAAGGGACTAGTGCGTGAGCAGTACTTC. Amino acid sequence: CASSLPKGLVREQYF. This chain joins TRBV28 and TRBJ2-7, with 8 nucleotides matching TRBD2. Germline lookup yields CDR1 MDHEN and CDR2 SYDVKM. CDR3 length equals 15 residues. Trimming took 3 bases from V and 7 from J; bases not matched to a gene: 11. Complete variable domain (other parts from reference TRBV28 and TRBJ2-7): DVKVTQSSRYLVKRTGEKVFLECVQDMDHENMFWYRQDPGLGLRLIYFSYDVKMKEKGDIPEGYSVSREKKERFSLILESASTNQTSMYLCASSLPKGLVREQYFGPGTRLTVT.

This chain joins TRBV10-3 and TRBJ2-1; a possible D gene is TRBD1 (6 bases). The germline CDR1 and CDR2 sequences are ENHRY and SYGVKD. The CDR3 covers 14 residues. V lost 5 bases, J lost 5 bases, and 13 bases lay in between. The CDR3 here is CAISLNRADNEQFF. In nucleotides, the CDR3 is TGTGCCATCAGTTTAAACAGGGCCGACAATGAGCAGTTCTTC.

This chain uses TRBV2 with TRBJ2-1, with 14 bases that match TRBD2. Germline CDR1 and CDR2: SNHLY and FYNNEI. V shed 5 bases, J shed 0 bases, and the junction held 3 bases outside the gene matches. This CDR3 spans 17 amino acids. The CDR3 spells CASSPGTSGGSYNEQFF. The CDR3 DNA is TGTGCCAGCAGTCCCGGGACTAGCGGGGGCTCCTACAATGAGCAGTTCTTC.

This chain connects TRBV25-1 to TRBJ1-4; no clear D. The germline gives CDR1 MGHDK, CDR2 SYGVNS. Trimming took off 1 base at V and 12 bases at J, with 9 bases between the two ends. This CDR3 is 12 amino acids long. The CDR3 DNA reads as TGTGCCAGCAGTGAATCGGGAGGAGAACTGTTTTTT. This codes for CASSESGGELFF. Full variable domain (outside the CDR3, taken from reference TRBV25-1 and TRBJ1-4): EADIYQTPRYLVIGTGKKITLECSQTMGHDKMYWYQQDPGMELHLIHYSYGVNSTEKGDLSSESTVSRIRTEHFPLTLESARPSHTSQYLCASSESGGELFFGSGTQLSVL.

This clone was counted a single time. The V and J genes are TRBV11-2 and TRBJ2-1; 12 nucleotides match TRBD1. After removal of 3 bases from V and 5 bases from J, the junction contained 2 bases not matched to a gene. This CDR3 has 15 residues. Germline V CDR1 and CDR2: SGHAT, FQNNGV. CDR3 protein: CASSLGQGANNEQFF. CDR3 in DNA: TGTGCCAGCAGCTTGGGACAGGGGGCGAACAATGAGCAGTTCTTC.

The V and J genes are TRBV9 and TRBJ2-3; TRBD2 matches at 7 bases. Germline trimming cut 0 bases from V and 0 bases from J; bases unmatched to any gene: 4. Per germline, CDR1 SGDLS and CDR2 YYNGEE. The CDR3 consists of 16 residues. CDR3 region: CASSVGPRESTDTQYF. The CDR3 DNA reads as TGTGCCAGCAGCGTAGGACCGCGGGAGAGCACAGATACGCAGTATTTT.

The chain is built from TRBV28 and TRBJ1-4, with TRBD1 as a possible D gene (6 bases). This CDR3 spans 15 amino acids. Germline V gene sequence: CDR1 MDHEN, CDR2 SYDVKM. The V end lost 6 bases, the J end lost 4 bases, and 15 bases lay between the germline ends. DNA for the CDR3: TGTGCCAGCAGCCCCGCCGGACAGATTAATGAAAAACTGTTTTTT. It encodes CASSPAGQINEKLFF.

This clone appeared once. The genes are TRBV28 and TRBJ2-7; 9 nucleotides align to TRBD1. V trimming: 6 bases; J trimming: 5 bases; junction bases outside the gene matches: 8. Germline V lookup: CDR1 MDHEN, CDR2 SYDVKM. This CDR3 is built from 14 residues. CDR3 in DNA: TGTGCCAGCAGATCCGGGACAGGGTACCACGAGCAGTACTTC. This sequence encodes CASRSGTGYHEQYF.

This chain's CDR3 is CASSLVPGVIYEQYF. The CDR3, as DNA: TGCGCCAGCAGCTTGGTTCCAGGGGTTATCTACGAGCAGTACTTC. The rearrangement joins TRBV5-1 to TRBJ2-7; possibly TRBD1 for D (6 bases). From germline, CDR1 is SGHRS and CDR2 YFSETQ. The V end lost 0 bases, the J end lost 3 bases, and 13 bases lay between the germline ends. This CDR3 contains 15 residues.